Reported below is one TCR beta chain. Germline loops: CDR1 SGHDN, CDR2 FVKESK. This CDR3 is built from 15 residues. V was shortened by 4 bases and J by 5 bases, with 15 bases between the two germline ends. The data originate from a study of blood T cell repertoires in COVID-19. TCRdb keeps only in-frame clones here, not all; method: immunoSEQ multiplex PCR. In the table there are some 160,000 clones, around four fifths of which are singletons. The J gene is TRBJ1-5, the V gene TRBV14, with D possibly TRBD1 on 5 matching bases. This clonotype was sampled from a woman between 40 and 55 years old who had recovered from COVID-19. Sequencing was done on a sample of PBMCs or T cells enriched from blood (not recorded which). Here the CDR3 DNA reads TGTGCCAGCAGCCGCGGACACCCTGGGGATCAGCCCCAGCATTTT. It encodes CASSRGHPGDQPQHF.